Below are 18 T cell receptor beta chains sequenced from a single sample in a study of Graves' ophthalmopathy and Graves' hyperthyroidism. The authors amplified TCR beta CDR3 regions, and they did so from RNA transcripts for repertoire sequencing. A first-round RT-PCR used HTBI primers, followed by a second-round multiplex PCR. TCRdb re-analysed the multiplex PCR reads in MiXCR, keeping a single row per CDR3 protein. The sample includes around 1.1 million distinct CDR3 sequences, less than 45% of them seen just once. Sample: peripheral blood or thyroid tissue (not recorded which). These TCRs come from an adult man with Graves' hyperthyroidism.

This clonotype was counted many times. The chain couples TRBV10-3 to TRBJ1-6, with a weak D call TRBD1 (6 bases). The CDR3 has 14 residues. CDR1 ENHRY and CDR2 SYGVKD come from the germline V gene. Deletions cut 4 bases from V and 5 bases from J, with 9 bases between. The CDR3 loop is CAISAGQDNSPLHF. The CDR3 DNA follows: TGTGCCATCAGTGCGGGACAAGATAATTCACCCCTCCACTTT.

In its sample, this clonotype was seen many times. In DNA, the CDR3 is TGTGCCAGCGGACTAGAGTCTTACGAGCAGTACTTC. Protein: CASGLESYEQYF. The chain links TRBV2 to TRBJ2-7; 7 nucleotides line up with TRBD2. This CDR3 contains 12 residues. V gave up 8 bases and J gave up 4 bases; unmatched junction bases: 5. From germline, CDR1 is SNHLY and CDR2 FYNNEI. The variable domain in full, completed from reference TRBV2 and TRBJ2-7, reads EPEVTQTPSHQVTQMGQEVILRCVPISNHLYFYWYRQILGQKVEFLVSFYNNEISEKSEIFDDQFSVERPDGSNFTLKIRSTKLEDSAMYFCASGLESYEQYFGPGTRLTVT.

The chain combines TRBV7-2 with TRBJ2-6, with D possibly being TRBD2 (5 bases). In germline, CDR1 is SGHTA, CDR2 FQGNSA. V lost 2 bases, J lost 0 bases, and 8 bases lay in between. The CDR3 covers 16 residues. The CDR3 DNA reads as TGTGCCAGCAGCTTAAACGGGGTCTCTGGGGCCAACGTCCTGACTTTC. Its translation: CASSLNGVSGANVLTF.

CDR3 in DNA: TGTGCCAGCAGTGATGGTGGGAAGTACGAGCAGTACTTC. Protein sequence: CASSDGGKYEQYF. The J gene is TRBJ2-7, the V gene TRBV25-1, with D uncertain. Per the germline V gene, CDR1 is MGHDK and CDR2 is SYGVNS. The germline V and J ends were trimmed by 3 bases and 4 bases, with 10 bases remaining between them. This CDR3 contains 13 residues.

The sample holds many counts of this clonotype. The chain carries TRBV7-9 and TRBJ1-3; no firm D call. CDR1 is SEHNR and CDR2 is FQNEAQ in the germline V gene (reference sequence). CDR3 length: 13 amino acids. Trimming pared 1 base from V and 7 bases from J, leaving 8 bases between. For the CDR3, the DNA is TGTGCCAGCAGCTTAGAATCCGGGAACACCATATATTTT. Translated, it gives CASSLESGNTIYF. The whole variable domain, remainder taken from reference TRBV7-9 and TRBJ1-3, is DTGVSQNPRHKITKRGQNVTFRCDPISEHNRLYWYRQTLGQGPEFLTYFQNEAQLEKSRLLSDRFSAERPKGSFSTLEIQRTEQGDSAMYLCASSLESGNTIYFGEGSWLTVV.

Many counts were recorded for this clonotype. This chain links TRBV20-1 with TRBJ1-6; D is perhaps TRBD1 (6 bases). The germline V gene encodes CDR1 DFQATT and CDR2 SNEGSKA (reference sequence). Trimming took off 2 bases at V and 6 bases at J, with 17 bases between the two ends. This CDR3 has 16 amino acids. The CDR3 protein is CSARSLKGQTNSPLHF. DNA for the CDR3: TGCAGTGCTAGATCGTTGAAAGGACAGACTAATTCACCCCTCCACTTT.

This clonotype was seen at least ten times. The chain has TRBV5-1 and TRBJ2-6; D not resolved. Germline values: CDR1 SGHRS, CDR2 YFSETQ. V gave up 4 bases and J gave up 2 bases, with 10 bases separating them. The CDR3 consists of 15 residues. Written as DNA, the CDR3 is TGCGCCAGCAGCCCCCGACTCACTGGGGCCAACGTCCTGACTTTC. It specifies CASSPRLTGANVLTF.

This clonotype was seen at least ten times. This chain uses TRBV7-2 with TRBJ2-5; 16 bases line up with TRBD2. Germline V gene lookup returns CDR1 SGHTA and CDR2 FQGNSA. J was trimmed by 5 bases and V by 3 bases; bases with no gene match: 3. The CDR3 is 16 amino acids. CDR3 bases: TGTGCCAGCAGCTTGGGACTAGCGGGAGGGCGGGAGACCCAGTACTTC. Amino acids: CASSLGLAGGRETQYF.

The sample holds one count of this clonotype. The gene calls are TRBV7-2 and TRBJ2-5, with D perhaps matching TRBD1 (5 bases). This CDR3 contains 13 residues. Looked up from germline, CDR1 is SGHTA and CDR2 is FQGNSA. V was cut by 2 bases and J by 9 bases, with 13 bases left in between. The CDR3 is CASSLTGQPAQYF. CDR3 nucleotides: TGTGCCAGCAGCTTAACTGGACAACCGGCCCAGTACTTC.

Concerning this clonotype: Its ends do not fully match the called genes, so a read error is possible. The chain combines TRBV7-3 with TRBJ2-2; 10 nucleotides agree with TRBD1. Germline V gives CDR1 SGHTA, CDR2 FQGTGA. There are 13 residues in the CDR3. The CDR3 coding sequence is TGTGCCAGCAGCTTATCCGGGACAGGGGAGCTGCTTTTT. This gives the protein CASSLSGTGELLF.

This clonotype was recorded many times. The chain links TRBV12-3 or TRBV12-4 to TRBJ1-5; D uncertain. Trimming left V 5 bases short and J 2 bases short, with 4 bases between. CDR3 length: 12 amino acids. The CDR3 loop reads CASSNRNQPQHF. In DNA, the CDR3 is TGTGCCAGCAGTAATCGCAATCAGCCCCAGCATTTT.

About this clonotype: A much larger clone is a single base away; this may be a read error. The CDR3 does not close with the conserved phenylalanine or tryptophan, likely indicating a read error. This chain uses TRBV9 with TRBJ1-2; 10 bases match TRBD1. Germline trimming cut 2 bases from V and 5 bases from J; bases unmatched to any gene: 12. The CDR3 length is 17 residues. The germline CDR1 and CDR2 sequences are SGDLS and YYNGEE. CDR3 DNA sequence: TGTGCCAGCAGCGTCCCCCGAACCGGGACAGGGGATTATGGCTACACCCTC. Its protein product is CASSVPRTGTGDYGYTL.

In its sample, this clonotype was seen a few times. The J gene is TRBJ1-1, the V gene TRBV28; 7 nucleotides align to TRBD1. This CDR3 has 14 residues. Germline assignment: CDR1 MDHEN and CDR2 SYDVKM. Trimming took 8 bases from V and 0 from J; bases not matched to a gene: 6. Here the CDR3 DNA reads TGTGCCAGCGGAACAGGGGTGATGAACACTGAAGCTTTCTTT. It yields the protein CASGTGVMNTEAFF.

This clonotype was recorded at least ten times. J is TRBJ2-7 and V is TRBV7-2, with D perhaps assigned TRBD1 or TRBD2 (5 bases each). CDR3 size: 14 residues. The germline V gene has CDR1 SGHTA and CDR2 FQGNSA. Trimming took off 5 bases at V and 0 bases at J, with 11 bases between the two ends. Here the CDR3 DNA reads TGTGCCAGCAGCCCCGGGGCGCACTCCTACGAGCAGTACTTC. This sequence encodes CASSPGAHSYEQYF. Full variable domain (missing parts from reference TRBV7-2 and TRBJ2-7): GAGVSQSPSNKVTEKGKDVELRCDPISGHTALYWYRQSLGQGLEFLIYFQGNSAPDKSGLPSDRFSAERTGGSVSTLTIQRTQQEDSAVYLCASSPGAHSYEQYFGPGTRLTVT.

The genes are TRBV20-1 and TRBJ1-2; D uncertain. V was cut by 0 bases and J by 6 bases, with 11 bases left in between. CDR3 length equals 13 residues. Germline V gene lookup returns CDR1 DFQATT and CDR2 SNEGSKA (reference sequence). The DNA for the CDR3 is TGCAGTGCTAGAGAGATAGCGGGGAATGGCTACACCTTC. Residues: CSAREIAGNGYTF.

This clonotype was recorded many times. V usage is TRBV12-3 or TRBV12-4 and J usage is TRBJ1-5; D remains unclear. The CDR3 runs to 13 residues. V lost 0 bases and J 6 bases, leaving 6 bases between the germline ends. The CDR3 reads CASSLAFGQPQHF. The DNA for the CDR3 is TGTGCCAGCAGTTTAGCATTCGGTCAGCCCCAGCATTTT.

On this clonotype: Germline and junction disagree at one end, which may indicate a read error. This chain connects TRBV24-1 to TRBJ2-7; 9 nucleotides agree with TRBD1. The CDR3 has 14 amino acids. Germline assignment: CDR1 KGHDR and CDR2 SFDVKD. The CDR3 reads CASSLPGQGNEQYF. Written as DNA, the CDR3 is TGTGCCAGCAGTTTACCGGGACAGGGTAACGAGCAGTACTTC.

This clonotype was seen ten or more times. The CDR3 sequence is CASRRTKGQPQHF. The CDR3 DNA is TGTGCCAGCAGGCGGACTAAAGGTCAGCCCCAGCATTTT. The chain joins TRBV12-3 or TRBV12-4 to TRBJ1-5; D not resolved. This CDR3 has 13 amino acids. Trimming shortened V by 6 bases and J by 6 bases, and 12 bases separated the two germline ends.